This T cell receptor beta chain was found in a study of blood T cell repertoires in COVID-19. Study overall: Italy, Spain and the United States were the sources of the convalescent and acute COVID-19 samples. T cells, B-cell-depleted T cells, or PBMCs supplied cDNA or gDNA.

Original processing methods: Using reference gene primer amplification, nucleated cell counts were estimated. Some clones are missing from TCRdb's copy, which holds only in-frame ones; the method was immunoSEQ multiplex PCR. The V and J calls and clone size come from that table; D and trimming were worked out from the DNA. The table shows more than 95,000 clones, with 80% occurring only once. The CDR3 loop spans 14 amino acids. Germline loops: CDR1 MNHEY, CDR2 SVGEGT. V was trimmed by 2 bases and J by 2 bases, leaving 9 bases between them. The sequenced sample consisted of peripheral blood. This receptor was identified in a human donor in a cohort sampled during active COVID-19. The chain carries TRBV6-2 or TRBV6-3 and TRBJ1-2, with unresolved D. The CDR3 loop reads CASSYLETNYGYTF. Here the CDR3 DNA reads TGTGCCAGCAGTTACCTCGAGACAAACTATGGCTACACCTTC.